Listed below are T cell receptor beta chains from one sample, sequenced in a study of shared clonotypes between healthy human individuals. Profiled with immunoSEQ multiplex PCR; TCRdb holds only in-frame clones, not every one. The sample lists about 680,000 clones, 92% occurring once. The sequencing sample was made of naive CD8+ T cells sorted from blood. All receptors derive from a man aged 25 to 45 in good health. Each CDR3 is given with its conserved first and last residue. D genes are given only for firm matches. Clone size is not always given. Where it is, it says once, few, many or a class for expanded clones.

j_gene	d_gene	abundance	v_gene	CDR3aa	CDR3nt
TRBJ2-1	NA	few	TRBV11-1	CASSLVLHEQFF	TGTGCCAGCAGCTTAGTGCTGCATGAGCAGTTCTTC
TRBJ2-2	NA	NA	TRBV7-9	CASSLEERSNTGELFF	TGTGCCAGCAGCTTAGAAGAACGGTCGAACACCGGGGAGCTGTTTTTT
TRBJ2-5	NA	NA	TRBV18	CASSPPGGSNTGETQYF	TGTGCCAGCTCACCACCGGGAGGTTCCAATACGGGAGAGACCCAGTACTTC
TRBJ2-7	TRBD1	NA	TRBV27	CASSTWGQDYEQYF	TGTGCCAGCAGCACTTGGGGACAGGATTACGAGCAGTACTTC
TRBJ2-3	NA	NA	TRBV7-3	CASSLGVSPWGDTQYF	TGTGCCAGCAGCTTAGGGGTCTCCCCCTGGGGAGATACGCAGTATTTT
TRBJ2-1	TRBD1	NA	TRBV5-1	CASSYSPGTGANEQFF	TGCGCCAGCAGTTACTCACCCGGGACAGGGGCCAATGAGCAGTTCTTC
TRBJ2-1	NA	NA	TRBV6-1	CASSELRALYNEQFF	TGTGCCAGCAGTGAATTGAGGGCCCTTTACAATGAGCAGTTCTTC
TRBJ2-3	NA	NA	TRBV29-1	CSVEVTTDTQYF	TGCAGCGTTGAAGTCACCACAGATACGCAGTATTTT
TRBJ2-1	NA	NA	TRBV28	CATRGIGGEQFF	TGTGCCACTAGGGGTATTGGGGGTGAGCAGTTCTTC
TRBJ2-5	TRBD1	once	TRBV11-1	CASSLGRQGEETQYF	TGTGCCAGCAGCTTAGGAAGACAGGGTGAAGAGACCCAGTACTTC
TRBJ2-7	NA	NA	TRBV7-8	CASSLMGGRVASYEQYF	TGTGCCAGCAGCTTAATGGGTGGACGGGTCGCCTCCTACGAGCAGTACTTC
TRBJ2-7	TRBD1	NA	TRBV4-1	CASSQEPGQVYEQYF	TGCGCCAGCAGCCAAGAACCCGGACAGGTCTACGAGCAGTACTTC
TRBJ2-7	TRBD1	NA	TRBV28	CASRIGQGLRASYEQYF	TGTGCCAGCAGAATCGGACAGGGTCTAAGGGCATCCTACGAGCAGTACTTC